Detailed here is one TCR beta chain. What it recognizes is unknown. Clones were read by immunoSEQ multiplex PCR, and TCRdb kept only the in-frame ones, dropping some. Of 85,000 to 120,000 clones in the sample, just under 95% were seen once. This entry belongs to a study of cytomegalovirus exposure and HLA in healthy donors. Study results and caveats: Rare TCR sequences dominated, though some public TCRs recurred in many donors.

CDR3 length equals 16 residues. CDR1 is SGDLS, CDR2 YYNGEE, per germline. The ends lost 0 bases at V and 2 bases at J; junction bases unmatched: 7. The sample was PBMCs. The sequence was collected from a woman between 18 and 29 years old in good health and CMV-seronegative. The chain has TRBV9 and TRBJ1-1, with 7 bases lining up with TRBD1. Here the CDR3 DNA reads TGTGCCAGCAGCGTAGGCAGGGGGATCGTTAACACTGAAGCTTTCTTT. Encoded protein: CASSVGRGIVNTEAFF.